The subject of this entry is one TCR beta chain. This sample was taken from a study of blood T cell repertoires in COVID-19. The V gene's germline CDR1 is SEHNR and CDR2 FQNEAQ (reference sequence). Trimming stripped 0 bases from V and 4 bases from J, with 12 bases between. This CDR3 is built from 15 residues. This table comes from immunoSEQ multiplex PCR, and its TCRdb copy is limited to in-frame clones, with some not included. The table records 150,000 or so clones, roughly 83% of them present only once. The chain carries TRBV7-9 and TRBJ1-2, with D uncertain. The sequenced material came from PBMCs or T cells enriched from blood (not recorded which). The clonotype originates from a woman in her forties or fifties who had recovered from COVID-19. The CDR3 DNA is TGTGCCAGCAGCTTAGCGGCACCAACCTCCTATGGCTACACCTTC. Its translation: CASSLAAPTSYGYTF. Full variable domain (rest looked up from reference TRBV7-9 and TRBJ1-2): DTGVSQNPRHKITKRGQNVTFRCDPISEHNRLYWYRQTLGQGPEFLTYFQNEAQLEKSRLLSDRFSAERPKGSFSTLEIQRTEQGDSAMYLCASSLAAPTSYGYTFGSGTRLTVV.